Reported below is one TCR beta chain. The antigen is not known. The CDR3 runs 20 residues. J was trimmed by 4 bases and V by 2 bases; bases with no gene match: 16. Germline V gives CDR1 MDHEN, CDR2 SYDVKM. This specimen belongs to a study of lymphopenia after photon versus proton radiotherapy. Study findings and constraints: Relative stability marked proton patients; photon patients lost diversity and naive cells.

Sequencing was performed with immunoSEQ multiplex PCR; in TCRdb, only in-frame clones are kept and a portion is missing. The sample contains some 3,000 clones, approximately 94% of which appear only once. Sequences were derived from peripheral blood, sampled from a patient treated with photon-based radiotherapy. The genes are TRBV28 and TRBJ2-2; 10 nucleotides match TRBD2. The receptor's source is a woman in her seventies with pancreatic cancer. CDR3 protein: CASSLKLAGGEVLATGELFF. CDR3 DNA: TGTGCCAGCAGTTTAAAGTTAGCGGGAGGAGAGGTCCTGGCCACCGGGGAGCTGTTTTTT.